In its sample, the clone carrying this T cell receptor (beta chain) was seen a few times. The data are from a study of molecular identifiers for immune sequencing clone quantification. The V end was cut by 3 bases, the J end by 2 bases, with 12 bases between. The CDR3 sequence is 15 residues long. Germline CDR1 is SGHNT and CDR2 is YYREEE (reference sequence). MiXCR was run by TCRdb on the PCR reads, yielding one entry per CDR3 protein. The data show over 550,000 distinct CDR3 sequences, about 25% seen once. The receptor's source is a human donor in good health. Some libraries in this study had Jurkat cell RNA spiked in. The chain combines TRBV5-4 with TRBJ2-1; D might be TRBD1 (6 bases). The sequencing input was naive CD8+ T cells from blood, with Jurkat cell RNA spiked in. The subset denotes: FACS-sorted CD8+CD4-CCR7+CD45RA+ naive T cells. The CDR3 DNA reads as TGTGCCAGCAGCTCGGGTCCAGGGGCCTACAATGAGCAGTTCTTC. This translates into CASSSGPGAYNEQFF. Using reference TRBV5-4 and TRBJ2-1 for the parts outside the CDR3, the full variable domain is ETGVTQSPTHLIKTRGQQVTLRCSSQSGHNTVSWYQQALGQGPQFIFQYYREEENGRGNFPPRFSGLQFPNYSSELNVNALELDDSALYLCASSSGPGAYNEQFFGPGTRLTVL.